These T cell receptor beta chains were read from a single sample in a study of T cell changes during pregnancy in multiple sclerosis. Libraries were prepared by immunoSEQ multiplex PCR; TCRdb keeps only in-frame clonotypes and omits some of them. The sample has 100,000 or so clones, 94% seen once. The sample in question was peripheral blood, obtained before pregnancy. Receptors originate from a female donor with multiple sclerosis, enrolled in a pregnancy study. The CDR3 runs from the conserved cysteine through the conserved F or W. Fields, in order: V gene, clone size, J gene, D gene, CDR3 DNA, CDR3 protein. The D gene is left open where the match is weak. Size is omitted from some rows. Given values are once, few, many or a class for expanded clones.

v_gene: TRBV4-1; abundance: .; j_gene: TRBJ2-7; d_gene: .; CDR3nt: TGCGCCAGCAGCCAAGATCCCCTAAACGCCTACGAGCAGTACTTC; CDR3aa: CASSQDPLNAYEQYF
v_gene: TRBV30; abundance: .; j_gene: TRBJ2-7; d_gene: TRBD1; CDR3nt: TGTGCCTGTGACAGGGTCCTCTCCTACGAGCAGTACTTC; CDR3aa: CACDRVLSYEQYF
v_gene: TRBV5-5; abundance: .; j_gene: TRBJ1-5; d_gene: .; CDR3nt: TGTGCCAGCAGCCCAGGGTGGAGCAATCAGCCCCAGCATTTT; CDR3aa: CASSPGWSNQPQHF
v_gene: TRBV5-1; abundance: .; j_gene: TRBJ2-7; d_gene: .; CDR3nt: TGCGCCAGCAGCGCCTTGACAGATTCCTACGAGCAGTACTTC; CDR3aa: CASSALTDSYEQYF
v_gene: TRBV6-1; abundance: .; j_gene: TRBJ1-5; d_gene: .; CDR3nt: TGTGCCAGCAGTGATATTTCGGGGGGCTTCAATCAGCCCCAGCATTTT; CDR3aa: CASSDISGGFNQPQHF
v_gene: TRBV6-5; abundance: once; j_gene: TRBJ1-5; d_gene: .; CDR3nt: TGTGCCACCAGAGAGCAGGGCCGCGGTCAGCCCCAGCATTTT; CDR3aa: CATREQGRGQPQHF
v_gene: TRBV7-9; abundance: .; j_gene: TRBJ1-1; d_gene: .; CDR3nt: TGTGCCAGCAGCTTAGCGGCAGGGTCTCCTGAAGCTTTCTTT; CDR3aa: CASSLAAGSPEAFF
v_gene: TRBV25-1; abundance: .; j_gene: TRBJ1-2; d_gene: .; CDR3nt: TGTGCCAGCAGGGCTGACGGGAACTATGGCTACACCTTC; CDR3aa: CASRADGNYGYTF
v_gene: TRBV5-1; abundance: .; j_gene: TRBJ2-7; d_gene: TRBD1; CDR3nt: TGCGCCAGCAGCTTTCCCGGGACAGGCTACGAGCAGTACTTC; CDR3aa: CASSFPGTGYEQYF
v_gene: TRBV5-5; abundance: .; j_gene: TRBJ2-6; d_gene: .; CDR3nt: TGTGCCAGCGAGGTAGCTGGGGCCAACGTCCTGACTTTC; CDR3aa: CASEVAGANVLTF
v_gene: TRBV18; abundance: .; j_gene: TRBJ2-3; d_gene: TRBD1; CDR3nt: TGTGCCAGCTCACAGAGGGACAGGGGCACAGATACGCAGTATTTT; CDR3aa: CASSQRDRGTDTQYF
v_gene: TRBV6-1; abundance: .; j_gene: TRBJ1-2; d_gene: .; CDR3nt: TGTGCCAGCAGTGGGGCCGAGACAGTGGGCTATGGCTACACCTTC; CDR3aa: CASSGAETVGYGYTF
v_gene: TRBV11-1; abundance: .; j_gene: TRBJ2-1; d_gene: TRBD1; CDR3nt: TGTGCCAGCAGCCCCGACAGGGGGAGAAGATACAATGAGCAGTTCTTC; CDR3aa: CASSPDRGRRYNEQFF
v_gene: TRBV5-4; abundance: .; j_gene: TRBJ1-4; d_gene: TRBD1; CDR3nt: TGTGCCAGCAGCCCCGAAACGGCAGGGGGACTGTTTTTT; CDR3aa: CASSPETAGGLFF
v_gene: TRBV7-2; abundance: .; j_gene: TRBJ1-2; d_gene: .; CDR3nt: TGTGCCAGCAGCTTAGGGTCGACGGGGAACTATGGCTACACCTTC; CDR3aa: CASSLGSTGNYGYTF
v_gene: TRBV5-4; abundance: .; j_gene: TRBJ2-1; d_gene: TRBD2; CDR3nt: TGTGCCAGCAGCTCGGGGACTAGCGGGAGCAATGAGCAGTTCTTC; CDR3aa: CASSSGTSGSNEQFF
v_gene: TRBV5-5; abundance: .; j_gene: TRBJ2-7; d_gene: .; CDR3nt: TGTGCCAGCAGCTTGGCCCACCAGGTGACACGCGCCTACGAGCAGTACTTC; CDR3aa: CASSLAHQVTRAYEQYF
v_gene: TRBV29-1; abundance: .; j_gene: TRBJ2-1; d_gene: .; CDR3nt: TGCAGCGTGGAGGGGCCCTACAATGAGCAGTTCTTC; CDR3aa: CSVEGPYNEQFF
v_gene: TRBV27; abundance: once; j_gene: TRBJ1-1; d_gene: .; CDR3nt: TGTGCCAGCAGGCCTAAGAGGGTAGGCACTGAAGCTTTCTTT; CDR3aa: CASRPKRVGTEAFF
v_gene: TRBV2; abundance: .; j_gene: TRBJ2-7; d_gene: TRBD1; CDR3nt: TGTGCCAGCAGAAGGGGGCCCGACGAGCAGTACTTC; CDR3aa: CASRRGPDEQYF
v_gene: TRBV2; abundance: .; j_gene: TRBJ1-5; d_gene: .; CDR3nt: TGTGCCAGCCGAGACCGGGACTATAGCAATCAGCCCCAGCATTTT; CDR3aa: CASRDRDYSNQPQHF
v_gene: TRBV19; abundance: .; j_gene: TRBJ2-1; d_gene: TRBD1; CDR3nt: TGTGCCAGCGAAGCCGGGACAGGATTCAATGAGCAGTTCTTC; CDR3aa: CASEAGTGFNEQFF
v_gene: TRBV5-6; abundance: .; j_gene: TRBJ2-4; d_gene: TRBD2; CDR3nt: TGTGCCAGCATCTGGGGGGAGGGCCGGAGGTATCGAGCCAAAAACATTCAGTACTTC; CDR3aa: CASIWGEGRRYRAKNIQYF
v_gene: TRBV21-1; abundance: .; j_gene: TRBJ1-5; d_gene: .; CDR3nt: TGTGCCAGCAGCAAAGGACAGGAGAATCAGCCCCAGCATTTT; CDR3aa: CASSKGQENQPQHF
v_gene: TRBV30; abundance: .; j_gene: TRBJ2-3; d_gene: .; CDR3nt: TGTGCCTGGAGTCGAAACAGGTTTCATTCTAGCACAGATACGCAGTATTTT; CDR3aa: CAWSRNRFHSSTDTQYF
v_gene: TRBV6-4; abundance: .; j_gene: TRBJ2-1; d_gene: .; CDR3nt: TGTGCCAGCAGTGACCGCCTAAGCTCCTACAATGAGCAGTTCTTC; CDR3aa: CASSDRLSSYNEQFF
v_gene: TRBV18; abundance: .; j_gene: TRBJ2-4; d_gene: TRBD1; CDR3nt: TGTGCCAGCTCACTTGACAGGGCGGCCAACATTCAGTACTTC; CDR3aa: CASSLDRAANIQYF
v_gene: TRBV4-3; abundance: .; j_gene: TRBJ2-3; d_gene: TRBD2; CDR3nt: TGCGCCAGCAGCCAAGAAGTCGACGACGGGAGGTCGTATACGCAGTATTTT; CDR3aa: CASSQEVDDGRSYTQYF
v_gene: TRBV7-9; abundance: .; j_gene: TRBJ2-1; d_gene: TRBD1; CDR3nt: TGTGCCAGCAGCTTAGGCGGGACAGGGGACAATGAGCAGTTCTTC; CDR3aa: CASSLGGTGDNEQFF
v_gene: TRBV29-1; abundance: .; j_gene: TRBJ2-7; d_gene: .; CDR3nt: TGCAGCGTTACGGACAGCTACGAGCAGTACTTC; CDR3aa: CSVTDSYEQYF
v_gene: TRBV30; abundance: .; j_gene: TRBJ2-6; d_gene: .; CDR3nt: TGTGCCTGGAGTGTGAAGGGGGTGGCCAACGTCCTGACTTTC; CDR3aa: CAWSVKGVANVLTF
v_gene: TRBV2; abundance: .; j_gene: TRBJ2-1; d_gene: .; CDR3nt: TGTGCCAGCAGAAAGCGGGTGGGATCCAACAATGAGCAGTTCTTC; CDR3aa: CASRKRVGSNNEQFF
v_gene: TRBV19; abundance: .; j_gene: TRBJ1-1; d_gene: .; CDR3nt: TGTGCCAGTAGTATCATGGGCAGTACTGAAGCTTTCTTT; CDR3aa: CASSIMGSTEAFF
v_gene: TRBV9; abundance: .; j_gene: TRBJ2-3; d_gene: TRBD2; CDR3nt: TGTGCCAGCAGCGTAGGCGACGGGGGGTACACAGATACGCAGTATTTT; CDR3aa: CASSVGDGGYTDTQYF
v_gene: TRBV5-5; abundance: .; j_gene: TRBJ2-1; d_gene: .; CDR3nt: TGTGCCAGCAGCTTGAAAGGGGGTCGGGCTAGCGGTTACTACAATGAGCAGTTCTTC; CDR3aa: CASSLKGGRASGYYNEQFF
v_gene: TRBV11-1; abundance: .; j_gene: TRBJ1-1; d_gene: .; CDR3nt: TGTGCCAGCAGCCGGGGGACGAACACTGAAGCTTTCTTT; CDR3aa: CASSRGTNTEAFF
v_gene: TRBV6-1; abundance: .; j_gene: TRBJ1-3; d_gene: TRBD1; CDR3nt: TGTGCCAGCAGTGACCGACAGGGGACAGGTGGAAACACCATATATTTT; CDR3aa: CASSDRQGTGGNTIYF
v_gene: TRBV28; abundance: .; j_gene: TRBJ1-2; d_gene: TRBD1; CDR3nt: TGTGCCAGCAGTTTAGGGACAGGGGGATACTATGGCTACACCTTC; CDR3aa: CASSLGTGGYYGYTF
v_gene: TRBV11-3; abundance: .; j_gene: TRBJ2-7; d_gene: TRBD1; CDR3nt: TGTGCCAGCAGCTCCCGGGGTGACAGGGGTTGTGGGGAGTACTTC; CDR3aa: CASSSRGDRGCGEYF
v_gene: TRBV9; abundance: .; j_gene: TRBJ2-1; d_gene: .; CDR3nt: TGTGCCAGCGCTCGGGGAAACTCCTACAATGAGCAGTTCTTC; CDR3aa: CASARGNSYNEQFF
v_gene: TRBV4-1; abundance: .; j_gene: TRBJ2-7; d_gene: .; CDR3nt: TGCGCCAGCAGCCAATACGATCGGGGCGAGCAGTACTTC; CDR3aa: CASSQYDRGEQYF
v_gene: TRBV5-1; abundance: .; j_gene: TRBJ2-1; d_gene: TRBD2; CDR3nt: TGCGCCAGCGAAGGGCTAGCGGGAGCAGGTGAGCAGTTCTTC; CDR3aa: CASEGLAGAGEQFF
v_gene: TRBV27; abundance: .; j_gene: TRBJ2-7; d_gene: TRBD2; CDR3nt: TGTGCCAGCAGTTCCGGGACTAGCGGGAGGTTCGCCTACGAGCAGTACTTC; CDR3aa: CASSSGTSGRFAYEQYF
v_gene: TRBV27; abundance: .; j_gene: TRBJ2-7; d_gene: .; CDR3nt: TGTGCCAGCAGCTCACAGGTATTCTCCTACGAGCAGTACTTC; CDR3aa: CASSSQVFSYEQYF
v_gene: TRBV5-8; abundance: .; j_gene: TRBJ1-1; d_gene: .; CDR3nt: TGTGCCAGCAGCTTGGGGTCAGGGCTTAATGAAGCTTTCTTT; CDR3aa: CASSLGSGLNEAFF
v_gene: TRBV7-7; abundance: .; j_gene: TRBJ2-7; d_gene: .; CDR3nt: TGTGCCAGCGCCGAGGGCTCAACCTACGAGCAGTACTTC; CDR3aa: CASAEGSTYEQYF
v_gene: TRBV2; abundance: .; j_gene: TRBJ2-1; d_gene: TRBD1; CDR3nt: TGTGCCAGCAGTGCCCGGGACAGGGATTACAATGAGCAGTTCTTC; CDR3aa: CASSARDRDYNEQFF
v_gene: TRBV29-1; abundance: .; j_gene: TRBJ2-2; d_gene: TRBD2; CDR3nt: TGCAGCGTTTGGGGGGGGGACACCGGGGAGCTGTTTTTT; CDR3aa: CSVWGGDTGELFF
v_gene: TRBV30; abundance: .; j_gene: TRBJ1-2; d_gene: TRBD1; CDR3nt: TGTGCCTGGAGTACTACAGGGGGAGGCTACACCTTC; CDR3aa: CAWSTTGGGYTF
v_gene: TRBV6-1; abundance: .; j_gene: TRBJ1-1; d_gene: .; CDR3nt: TGTGCCAGCAGTATCCTACAGGGGAACACTGAAGCTTTCTTT; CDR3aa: CASSILQGNTEAFF
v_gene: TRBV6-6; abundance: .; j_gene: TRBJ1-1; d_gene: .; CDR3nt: TGTGCCAGCAGGTGGGAGAGGAACACTGAAGCTTTCTTT; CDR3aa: CASRWERNTEAFF
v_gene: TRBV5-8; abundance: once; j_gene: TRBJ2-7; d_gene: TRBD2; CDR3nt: TGTGCCAGCACCCGAGGAGCGGGGACCTACGAGCAGTACTTC; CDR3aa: CASTRGAGTYEQYF
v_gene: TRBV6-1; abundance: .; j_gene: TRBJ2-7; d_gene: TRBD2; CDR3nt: TGTGCCAGTAAGACTAGCGGGGGGCCCTACGAGCAGTACTTC; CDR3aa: CASKTSGGPYEQYF
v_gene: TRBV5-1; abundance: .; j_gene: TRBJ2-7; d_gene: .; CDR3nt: TGCGCCAGCAGCTCCCAGGGTGGAGGGGTCGGCGAGCAGTACTTC; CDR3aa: CASSSQGGGVGEQYF
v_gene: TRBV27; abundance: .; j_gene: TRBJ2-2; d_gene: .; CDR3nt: TGTGCCAGCAGTTCCCGCCGGGGAGGCGGCACCGGGGAGCTGTTTTTT; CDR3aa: CASSSRRGGGTGELFF
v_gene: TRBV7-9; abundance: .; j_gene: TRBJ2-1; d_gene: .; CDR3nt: TGTGCCAGCAGCTTTAGTCAGCGGCTGACCGACGACAATGAGCAGTTCTTC; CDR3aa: CASSFSQRLTDDNEQFF
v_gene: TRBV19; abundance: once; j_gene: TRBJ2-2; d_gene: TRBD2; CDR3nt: TGTGCCAGTGTAGACGGGAGGGTTAACACCGGGGAGCTGTTTTTT; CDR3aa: CASVDGRVNTGELFF
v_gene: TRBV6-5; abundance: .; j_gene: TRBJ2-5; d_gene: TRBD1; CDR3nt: TGTGCCAGCAGTTTAATGGGACAGGGGGCATCAGAGACCCAGTACTTC; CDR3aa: CASSLMGQGASETQYF
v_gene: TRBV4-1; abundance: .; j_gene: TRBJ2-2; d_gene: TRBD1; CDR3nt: TGCGCCAGCAGCCGCTACATGGGACAGGATATCGCCGGGGAGCTGTTTTTT; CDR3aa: CASSRYMGQDIAGELFF
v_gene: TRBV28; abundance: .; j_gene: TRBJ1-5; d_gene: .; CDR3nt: TGTGCCAGCAGTTTATCTTGGCAGGGGACTCAGCCCCAGCATTTT; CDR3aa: CASSLSWQGTQPQHF